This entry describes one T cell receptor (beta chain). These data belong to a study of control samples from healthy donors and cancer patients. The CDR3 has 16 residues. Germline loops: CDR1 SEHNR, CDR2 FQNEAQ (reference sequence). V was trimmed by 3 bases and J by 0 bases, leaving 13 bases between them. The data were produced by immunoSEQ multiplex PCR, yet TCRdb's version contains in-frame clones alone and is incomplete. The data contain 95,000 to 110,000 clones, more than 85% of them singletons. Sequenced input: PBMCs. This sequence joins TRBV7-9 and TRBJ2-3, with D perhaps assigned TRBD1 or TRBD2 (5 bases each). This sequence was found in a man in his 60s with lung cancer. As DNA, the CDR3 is TGTGCCAGCAGCTTGGGGGAGACGTCTAGCACAGATACGCAGTATTTT. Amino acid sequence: CASSLGETSSTDTQYF.